This T cell receptor (beta chain) was captured in a study of CD4+ T cells in melanoma. Broader study findings: Neoantigen-specific CD4+ T cells in melanoma reportedly had diverse differentiation states. CD8+ T cell, macrophage and B cell function reportedly correlated with neoantigen-specific CD4+ T cells.

This clone was seen only once. Antigen: not known. Profiled with immunoSEQ multiplex PCR; TCRdb holds only in-frame clones, not every one. The top ten clones hold over 1.5% of a sample with about 140,000 clones, approximately 91% of them seen once. The TCR was taken from a human donor with melanoma.

The CDR3 spells CASSPMWGGETQYF. CDR3 DNA sequence: TGTGCCAGTAGCCCCATGTGGGGTGGGGAGACCCAGTACTTC. V is TRBV19 and J is TRBJ2-5; D remains unclear. The length of the CDR3 is 14 residues. The germline CDR1 and CDR2 sequences are LNHDA and SQIVND (reference sequence). Trimming removed 6 bases from V and 5 bases from J, with 16 bases in between.